One and the same sample provided the 9 T cell receptor beta chains below, sequenced in a study of blood T cell repertoires in COVID-19. Clones were read by immunoSEQ multiplex PCR, and TCRdb kept only the in-frame ones, dropping some. The table has 150,000 to 200,000 clones, roughly 80% seen once. Material for sequencing was PBMCs or T cells enriched from blood (not recorded which). All receptors come from a man over 45 who had recovered from COVID-19.

The V gene is TRBV18, the J gene TRBJ1-2, with 7 bases matching TRBD1. V shed 0 bases and J 3 bases; nucleotides not matched to a gene: 4. The CDR3 totals 15 residues. Germline CDR1 and CDR2: KGHSH and LQKENI. This CDR3 reads CASSPPPGGDYGYTF. CDR3 bases: TGTGCCAGCTCACCACCTCCAGGGGGAGACTATGGCTACACCTTC.

This chain links TRBV19 with TRBJ2-6; 9 bases fit TRBD2. The V and J ends lost 4 bases and 2 bases, in that order; junction bases with no gene match: 6. This CDR3 comprises 17 residues. The germline V gene has CDR1 LNHDA and CDR2 SQIVND (reference sequence). CDR3 in amino acids: CASSTTSGVAGANVLTF. Here the CDR3 DNA reads TGTGCCAGTAGTACGACTAGCGGTGTGGCTGGGGCCAACGTCCTGACTTTC. Together with reference TRBV19 and TRBJ2-6, the CDR3 gives the full variable domain: DGGITQSPKYLFRKEGQNVTLSCEQNLNHDAMYWYRQDPGQGLRLIYYSQIVNDFQKGDIAEGYSVSREKKESFPLTVTSAQKNPTAFYLCASSTTSGVAGANVLTFGAGSRLTVL.

This clone came up once. This chain joins TRBV18 and TRBJ2-1; D gene uncertain. With 3 bases removed from V and 6 bases from J, the gap between germline ends came to 18 bases. The CDR3 covers 16 residues. From germline, CDR1 is KGHSH and CDR2 LQKENI. The CDR3, as DNA: TGTGCCAGCTCACCCGTTGTTCGACTGGATAGCAATGAGCAGTTCTTC. As protein: CASSPVVRLDSNEQFF. The full variable domain, its missing parts supplied by reference TRBV18 and TRBJ2-1, is NAGVMQNPRHLVRRRGQEARLRCSPMKGHSHVYWYRQLPEEGLKFMVYLQKENIIDESGMPKERFSAEFPKEGPSILRIQQVVRGDSAAYFCASSPVVRLDSNEQFFGPGTRLTVL.

This clone is a singleton in its sample. V gene TRBV7-3 combines with J gene TRBJ2-1; TRBD2 might be the D (6 bases). Germline V gene lookup returns CDR1 SGHTA and CDR2 FQGTGA. V was pared by 1 base and J by 5 bases, with 9 bases between. The CDR3 runs to 14 residues. In DNA, the CDR3 is TGTGCCAGCAGCTTAATGGGACTCAACAATGAGCAGTTCTTC. It translates to CASSLMGLNNEQFF.

This chain uses TRBV5-6 with TRBJ1-6; D remains ambiguous. V shed 3 bases and J shed 4 bases, with 11 bases lying between them. The CDR3 length is 15 residues. Germline CDR1 SGHDT, CDR2 YYEEEE. CDR3 coding DNA: TGTGCCAGCAGCTCACCGACTTTGTATAATTCACCCCTCCACTTT. Its protein is CASSSPTLYNSPLHF.

This chain links TRBV10-3 with TRBJ2-1; 12 bases map to TRBD2. Losses at the gene ends were 8 bases for V and 1 base for J; bases not matched to a gene: 9. Germline-derived CDR1 and CDR2 are ENHRY and SYGVKD. The CDR3 has 17 residues. CDR3 protein: CAIETSGSGPSYNEQFF. CDR3 nucleotide sequence: TGTGCCATCGAGACTAGCGGGAGTGGCCCTTCCTACAATGAGCAGTTCTTC.

This clone was picked up a small number of times. The chain recombines TRBV28 with TRBJ1-6; the D is unclear. Trimming removed 3 bases from V and 0 bases from J, with 6 bases in between. The CDR3 totals 15 residues. In germline, CDR1 is MDHEN, CDR2 SYDVKM. CDR3 loop: CASSFMSSYNSPLHF. The CDR3 nucleotides read TGTGCCAGCAGTTTTATGAGCTCCTATAATTCACCCCTCCACTTT.

V gene TRBV19 combines with J gene TRBJ1-1, with 8 bases matching TRBD1. Germline-derived CDR1 and CDR2 are LNHDA and SQIVND (reference sequence). V shed 7 bases, J shed 7 bases, and the junction held 11 bases outside the gene matches. The CDR3 consists of 14 residues. CDR3: CASMGTGFGDEAFF. CDR3 DNA: TGTGCCAGTATGGGGACAGGTTTTGGTGATGAAGCTTTCTTT.

The J gene is TRBJ1-2, the V gene TRBV19, with D unclear. The germline gives CDR1 LNHDA, CDR2 SQIVND (reference sequence). This CDR3 has 14 amino acids. Between the trimmed V and J ends, which lost 1 base and 8 bases, there was a span of 14 bases. CDR3 region: CASSIGPGNKGYTF. The DNA for the CDR3 is TGTGCCAGTAGTATAGGGCCGGGTAACAAAGGCTACACCTTC.